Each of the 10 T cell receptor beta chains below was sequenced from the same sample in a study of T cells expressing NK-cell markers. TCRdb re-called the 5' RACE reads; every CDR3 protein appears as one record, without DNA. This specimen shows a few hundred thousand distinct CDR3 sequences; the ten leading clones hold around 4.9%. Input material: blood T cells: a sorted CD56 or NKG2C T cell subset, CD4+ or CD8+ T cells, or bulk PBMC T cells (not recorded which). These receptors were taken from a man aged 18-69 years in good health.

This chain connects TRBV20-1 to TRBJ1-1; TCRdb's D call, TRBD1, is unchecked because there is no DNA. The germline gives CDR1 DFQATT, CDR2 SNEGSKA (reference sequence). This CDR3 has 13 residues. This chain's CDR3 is CSAQTVLNTEAFF.

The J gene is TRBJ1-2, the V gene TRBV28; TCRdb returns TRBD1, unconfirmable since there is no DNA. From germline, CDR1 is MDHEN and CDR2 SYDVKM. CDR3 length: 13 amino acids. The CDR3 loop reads CASYDRAGYGYTF.

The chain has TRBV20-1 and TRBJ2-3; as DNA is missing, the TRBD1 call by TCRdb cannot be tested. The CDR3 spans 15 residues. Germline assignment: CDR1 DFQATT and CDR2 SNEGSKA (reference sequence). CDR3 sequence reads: CSATKEAGGADTQYF.

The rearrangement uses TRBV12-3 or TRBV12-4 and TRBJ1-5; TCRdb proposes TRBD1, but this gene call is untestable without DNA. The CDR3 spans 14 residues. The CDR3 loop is CASSLAGKVEPQHF.

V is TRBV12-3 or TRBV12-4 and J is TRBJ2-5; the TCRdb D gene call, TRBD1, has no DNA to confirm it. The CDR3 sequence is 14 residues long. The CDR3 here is CASSPRQGPMTQYF.

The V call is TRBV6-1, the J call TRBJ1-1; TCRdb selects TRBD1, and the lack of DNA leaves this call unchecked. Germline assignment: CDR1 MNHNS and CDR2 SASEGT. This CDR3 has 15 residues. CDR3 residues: CASGSRDRVGTEAFF.

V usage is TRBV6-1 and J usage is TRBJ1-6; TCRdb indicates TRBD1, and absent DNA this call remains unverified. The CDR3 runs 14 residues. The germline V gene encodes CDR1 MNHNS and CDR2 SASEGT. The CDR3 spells CASDRDRGPSPLHF.

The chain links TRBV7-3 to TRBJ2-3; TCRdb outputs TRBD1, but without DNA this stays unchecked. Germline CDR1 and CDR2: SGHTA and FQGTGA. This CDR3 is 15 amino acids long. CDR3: CASSLDRGRGNTQYF.

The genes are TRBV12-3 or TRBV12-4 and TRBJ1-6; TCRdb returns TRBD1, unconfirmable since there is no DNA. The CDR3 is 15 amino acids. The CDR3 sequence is CASSLQQGASSPLHF.

The CDR3 protein is CASSQGANYEQYF. V is TRBV18 and J is TRBJ2-7; TCRdb reports TRBD1, a call that lacks DNA to check it against. Germline loops: CDR1 KGHSH, CDR2 LQKENI. The CDR3 covers 13 residues.